This T cell receptor (beta chain) comes out of a study of blood T cell repertoires in COVID-19. Study at large: Acute and convalescent COVID-19 samples came from the United States, Italy and Spain.

Original analysis: Reference gene primer amplification in the assay estimated nucleated cell counts. Method: immunoSEQ multiplex PCR; TCRdb's copy keeps in-frame clones and lacks some. The V and J calls and clone size come from that table; D and trimming were worked out from the DNA. The table has approximately 190,000 clones, 80% to 85% seen once; the top ten hold less than 20%. Germline V gene lookup returns CDR1 SGHAT and CDR2 FQNNGV. This CDR3 has 15 residues. The V gene lost 3 bases and the J gene lost 2 bases, with 12 bases spanning the gap. This TCR was sampled from a human donor in a cohort sampled during active COVID-19. Sequencing was performed on peripheral blood. J is TRBJ2-3 and V is TRBV11-2; a weak D match, TRBD2 (6 bases). CDR3 region: CASSFNGGYTDTQYF. Written as DNA, the CDR3 is TGTGCCAGCAGCTTCAACGGGGGTTACACAGATACGCAGTATTTT. Full variable domain (missing parts from reference TRBV11-2 and TRBJ2-3): EAGVAQSPRYKIIEKRQSVAFWCNPISGHATLYWYQQILGQGPKLLIQFQNNGVVDDSQLPKDRFSAERLKGVDSTLKIQPAKLEDSAVYLCASSFNGGYTDTQYFGPGTRLTVL.